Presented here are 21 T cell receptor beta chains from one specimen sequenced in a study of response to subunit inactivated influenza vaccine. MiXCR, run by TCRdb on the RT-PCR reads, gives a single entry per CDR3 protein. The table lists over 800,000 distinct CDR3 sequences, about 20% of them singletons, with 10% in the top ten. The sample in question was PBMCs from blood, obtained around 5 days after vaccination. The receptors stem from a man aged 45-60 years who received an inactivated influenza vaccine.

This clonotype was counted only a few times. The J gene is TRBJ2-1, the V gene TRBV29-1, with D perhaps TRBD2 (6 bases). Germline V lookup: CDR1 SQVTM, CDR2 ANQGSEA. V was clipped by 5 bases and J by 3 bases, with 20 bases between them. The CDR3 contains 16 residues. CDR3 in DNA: TGCAGCGTTAACTTTCGGGACTCCCTTTACTACAATGAGCAGTTCTTC. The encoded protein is CSVNFRDSLYYNEQFF.

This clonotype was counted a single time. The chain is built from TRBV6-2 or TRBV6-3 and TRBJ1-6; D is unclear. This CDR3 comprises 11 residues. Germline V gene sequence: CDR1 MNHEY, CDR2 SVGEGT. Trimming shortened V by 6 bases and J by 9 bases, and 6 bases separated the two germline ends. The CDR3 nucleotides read TGTGCCAGCAGCGCGGGTTCACCCCTCCACTTT. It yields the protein CASSAGSPLHF.

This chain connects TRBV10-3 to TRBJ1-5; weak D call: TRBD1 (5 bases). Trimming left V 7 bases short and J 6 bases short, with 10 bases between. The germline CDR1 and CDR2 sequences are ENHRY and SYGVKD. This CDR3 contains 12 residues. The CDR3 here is CAITGAGQPQHF. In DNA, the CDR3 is TGTGCCATCACTGGGGCGGGTCAGCCCCAGCATTTT.

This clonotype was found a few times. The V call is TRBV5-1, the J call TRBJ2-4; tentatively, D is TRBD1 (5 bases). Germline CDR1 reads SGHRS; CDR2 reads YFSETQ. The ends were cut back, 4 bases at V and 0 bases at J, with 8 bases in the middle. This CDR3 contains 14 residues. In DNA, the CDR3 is TGCGCCAGCAGCCCAGGGTCAGCCAAAAACATTCAGTACTTC. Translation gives CASSPGSAKNIQYF. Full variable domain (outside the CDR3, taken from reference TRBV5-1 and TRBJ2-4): KAGVTQTPRYLIKTRGQQVTLSCSPISGHRSVSWYQQTPGQGLQFLFEYFSETQRNKGNFPGRFSGRQFSNSRSEMNVSTLELGDSALYLCASSPGSAKNIQYFGAGTRLSVL.

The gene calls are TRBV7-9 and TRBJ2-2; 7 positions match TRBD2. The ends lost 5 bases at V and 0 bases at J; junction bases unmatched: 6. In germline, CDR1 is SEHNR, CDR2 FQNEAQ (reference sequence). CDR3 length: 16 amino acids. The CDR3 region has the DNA TGTGCCAGCAGCGCCCGGGACTACTCGAACACCGGGGAGCTGTTTTTT. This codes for CASSARDYSNTGELFF. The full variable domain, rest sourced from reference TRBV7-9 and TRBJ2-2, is DTGVSQNPRHKITKRGQNVTFRCDPISEHNRLYWYRQTLGQGPEFLTYFQNEAQLEKSRLLSDRFSAERPKGSFSTLEIQRTEQGDSAMYLCASSARDYSNTGELFFGEGSRLTVL.

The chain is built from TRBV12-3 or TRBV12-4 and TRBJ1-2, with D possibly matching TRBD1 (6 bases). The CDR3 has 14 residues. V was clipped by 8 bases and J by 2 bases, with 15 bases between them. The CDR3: CASYLTGGNYGYTF. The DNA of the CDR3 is TGTGCCAGCTATTTGACAGGAGGGAACTATGGCTACACCTTC.

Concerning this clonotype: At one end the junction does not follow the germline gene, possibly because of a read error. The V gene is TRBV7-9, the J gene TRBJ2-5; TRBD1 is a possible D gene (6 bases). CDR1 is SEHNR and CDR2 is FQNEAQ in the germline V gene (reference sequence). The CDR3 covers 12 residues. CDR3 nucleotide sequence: TGTGCCAGCAGCTTGGGGGCTAGGGGCCCGATCTTC. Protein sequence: CASSLGARGPIF.

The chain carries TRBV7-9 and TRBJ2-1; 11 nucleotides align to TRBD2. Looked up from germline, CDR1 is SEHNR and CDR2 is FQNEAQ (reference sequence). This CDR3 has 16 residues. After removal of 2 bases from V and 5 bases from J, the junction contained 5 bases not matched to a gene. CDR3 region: CASSLPGLAGHNEQFF. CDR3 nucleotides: TGTGCCAGCAGCTTACCTGGACTAGCGGGTCACAATGAGCAGTTCTTC.

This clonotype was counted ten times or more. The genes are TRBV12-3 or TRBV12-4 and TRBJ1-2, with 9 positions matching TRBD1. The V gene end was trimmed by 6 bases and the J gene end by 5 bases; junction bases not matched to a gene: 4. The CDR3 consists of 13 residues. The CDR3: CASSLTGGYGYTF. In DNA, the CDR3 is TGTGCCAGCAGCTTGACAGGGGGATATGGCTACACCTTC.

DNA of the CDR3: TGCGCCAGCAGCCTGAACAACTTCGATAATTCACCCCTCCACTTT. Translation: CASSLNNFDNSPLHF. This sequence joins TRBV5-1 and TRBJ1-6; D is undetermined. Germline CDR1 reads SGHRS; CDR2 reads YFSETQ. Trimming pared 4 bases from V and 5 bases from J, leaving 13 bases between. This CDR3 has 15 residues.

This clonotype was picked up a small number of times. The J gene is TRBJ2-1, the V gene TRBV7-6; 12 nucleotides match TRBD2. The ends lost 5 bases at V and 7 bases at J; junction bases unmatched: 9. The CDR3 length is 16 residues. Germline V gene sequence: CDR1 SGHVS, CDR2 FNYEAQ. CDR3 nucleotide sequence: TGTGCCAGCAGCCCCCTAGCGGGGGGGCTTTTTAATGAGCAGTTCTTC. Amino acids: CASSPLAGGLFNEQFF.

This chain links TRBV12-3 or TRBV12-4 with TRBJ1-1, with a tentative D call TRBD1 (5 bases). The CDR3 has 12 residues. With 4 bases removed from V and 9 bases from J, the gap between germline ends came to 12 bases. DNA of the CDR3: TGTGCCAGCAGTTCGGGGGGATACAAAGCTTTCTTT. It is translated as CASSSGGYKAFF.

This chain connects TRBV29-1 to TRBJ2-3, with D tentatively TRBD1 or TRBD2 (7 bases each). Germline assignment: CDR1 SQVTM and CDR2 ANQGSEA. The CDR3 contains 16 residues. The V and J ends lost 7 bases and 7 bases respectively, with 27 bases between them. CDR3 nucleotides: TGCAGCGGGGGAGACAGGGACTACGAGTATGCCCATACGCAGTATTTT. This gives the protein CSGGDRDYEYAHTQYF.

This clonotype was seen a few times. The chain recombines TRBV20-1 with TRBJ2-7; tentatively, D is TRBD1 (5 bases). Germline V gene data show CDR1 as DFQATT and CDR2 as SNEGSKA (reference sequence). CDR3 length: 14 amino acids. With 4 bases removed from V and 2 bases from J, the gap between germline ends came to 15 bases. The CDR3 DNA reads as TGCAGTGCTAATCGGGCAGGGTATACCTACGAGCAGTACTTC. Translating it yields CSANRAGYTYEQYF.

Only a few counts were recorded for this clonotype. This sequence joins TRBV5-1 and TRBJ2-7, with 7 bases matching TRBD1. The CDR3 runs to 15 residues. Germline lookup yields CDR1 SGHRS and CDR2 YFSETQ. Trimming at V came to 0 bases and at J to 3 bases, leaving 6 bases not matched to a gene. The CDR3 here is CASSLDGTADYEQYF. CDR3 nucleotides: TGCGCCAGCAGCTTGGACGGGACAGCTGACTACGAGCAGTACTTC.

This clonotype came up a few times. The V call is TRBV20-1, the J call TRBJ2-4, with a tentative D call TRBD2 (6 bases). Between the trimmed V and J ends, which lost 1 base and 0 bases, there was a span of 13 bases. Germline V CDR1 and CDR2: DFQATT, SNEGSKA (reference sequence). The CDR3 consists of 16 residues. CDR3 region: CSARVGGALAKNIQYF. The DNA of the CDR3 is TGCAGTGCTAGAGTGGGCGGGGCCCTAGCCAAAAACATTCAGTACTTC.

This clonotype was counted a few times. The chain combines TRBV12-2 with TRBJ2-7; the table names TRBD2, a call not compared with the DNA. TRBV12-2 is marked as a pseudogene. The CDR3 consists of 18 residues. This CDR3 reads CASRLATGLAGGRYEQYF. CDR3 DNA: TGTGCAAGTCGCTTAGCCACCGGACTAGCGGGGGGCCGGTACGAGCAGTACTTC.

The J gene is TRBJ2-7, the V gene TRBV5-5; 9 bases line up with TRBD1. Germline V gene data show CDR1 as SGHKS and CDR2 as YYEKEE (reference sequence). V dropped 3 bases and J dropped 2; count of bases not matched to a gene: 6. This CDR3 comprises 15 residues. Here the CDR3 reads CASSWHGTGPYEQYF. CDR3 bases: TGTGCCAGCAGCTGGCACGGGACAGGGCCCTACGAGCAGTACTTC.

This CDR3 reads CSARVPGGGPVFSYEQYF. Here the CDR3 DNA reads TGCAGTGCTAGAGTCCCAGGCGGGGGGCCCGTCTTCTCCTACGAGCAGTACTTC. This rearrangement joins TRBV20-1 to TRBJ2-7; 8 bases are shared with TRBD2. This CDR3 has 18 residues. Germline loops: CDR1 DFQATT, CDR2 SNEGSKA (reference sequence). The junction had 14 bases not matched to a gene; V was cut back by 1 base and J by 0 bases.

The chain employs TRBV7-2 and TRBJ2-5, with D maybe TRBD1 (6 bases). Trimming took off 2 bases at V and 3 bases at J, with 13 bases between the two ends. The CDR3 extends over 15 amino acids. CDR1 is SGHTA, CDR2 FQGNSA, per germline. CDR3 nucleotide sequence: TGTGCCAGCAGCTTAAGTTTTTGGGACAAAGAGACCCAGTACTTC. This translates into CASSLSFWDKETQYF.

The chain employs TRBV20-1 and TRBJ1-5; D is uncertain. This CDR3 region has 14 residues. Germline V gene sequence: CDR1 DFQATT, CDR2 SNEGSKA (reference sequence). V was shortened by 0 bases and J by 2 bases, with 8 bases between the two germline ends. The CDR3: CSAREEGGNQPQHF. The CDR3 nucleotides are TGCAGTGCTAGAGAAGAGGGTGGCAATCAGCCCCAGCATTTT.